The 31 T cell receptor beta chains reported below all come from one sample, sequenced in a study of blood T cell repertoires in COVID-19 (dated by TCRdb to about 2020). The library was produced with the immunoSEQ multiplex PCR assay. In its TCRdb copy, this immuneACCESS table keeps in-frame sequences only and misses some clones. Where compared with another copy, unresolved V genes explain less than half of these, and the others have no known cause. For this sample the table gives approximately 56,000 clones, of which approximately 81% were detected only once. Of the sample, 10% to 15% falls within the top ten clones. The sample comprised peripheral blood. These receptor sequences come from a woman of 80 years or more with acute or convalescent COVID-19.

This clone was seen a handful of times. The chain is built from TRBV29-1 and TRBJ2-1; maybe TRBD2 (5 bases). The germline V gene encodes CDR1 SQVTM and CDR2 ANQGSEA. Between the trimmed V and J ends, which lost 2 bases and 10 bases, there was a span of 12 bases. The CDR3 is made up of 12 amino acids. CDR3 in DNA: TGCAGCGTTGAACGAGAGGGCGCCGAGCAGTTCTTC. Its translation: CSVEREGAEQFF.

The chain has TRBV6-1 and TRBJ1-4, with D hard to call. Germline lookup yields CDR1 MNHNS and CDR2 SASEGT. This CDR3 comprises 15 residues. V gave up 0 bases and J gave up 2 bases, with 7 bases separating them. The CDR3 loop is CASSEARFTNEKLFF. The CDR3 nucleotides read TGTGCCAGCAGTGAAGCGAGGTTCACTAATGAAAAACTGTTTTTT.

The chain recombines TRBV29-1 with TRBJ1-2; D might be TRBD1 (5 bases). The CDR3 spans 17 residues. Germline lookup yields CDR1 SQVTM and CDR2 ANQGSEA. Trimming left V 6 bases short and J 3 bases short, with 26 bases between. DNA for the CDR3: TGCAGCGTAACCGGGACTGCGGGCGCCAGCGAATACTATGGCTACACCTTC. It specifies CSVTGTAGASEYYGYTF.

This rearrangement joins TRBV29-1 to TRBJ2-3, with a possible D match to TRBD2 (6 bases). V lost 4 bases and J 3 bases, leaving 11 bases between the germline ends. The CDR3 has 13 amino acids. Germline-derived CDR1 and CDR2 are SQVTM and ANQGSEA. The CDR3 loop reads CSVAGVGTDTQYF. CDR3 coding DNA: TGCAGCGTTGCGGGGGTGGGGACAGATACGCAGTATTTT.

This chain uses TRBV10-3 with TRBJ2-7; TRBD2 matches 7 bases. V dropped 8 bases and J dropped 2; count of bases not matched to a gene: 15. The germline V gene encodes CDR1 ENHRY and CDR2 SYGVKD. The CDR3 sequence is 16 residues long. CDR3 coding DNA: TGTGCCATCGCCCGGGAGGCCGTTCAATCTCCCTACGAGCAGTACTTC. Residues: CAIAREAVQSPYEQYF.

The chain joins TRBV6-5 to TRBJ1-5, with TRBD1 matching 8 bases. Germline assignment: CDR1 MNHEY and CDR2 SVGAGI. The V and J ends lost 6 bases and 11 bases, in that order; junction bases with no gene match: 15. This CDR3 comprises 15 residues. CDR3 residues: CASSQQTGVKESQHF. DNA of the CDR3: TGTGCCAGCAGCCAACAGACAGGGGTAAAGGAGTCCCAGCATTTT.

The chain has TRBV5-1 and TRBJ2-7; D gene uncertain. There are 16 residues in the CDR3. V gave up 0 bases and J gave up 0 bases, with 13 bases separating them. Germline loops: CDR1 SGHRS, CDR2 YFSETQ. In DNA form, the CDR3 reads TGCGCCAGCAGCTTGGTTCCCGCTGCTAGCTCCTACGAGCAGTACTTC. Translated, it gives CASSLVPAASSYEQYF.

V and J are TRBV5-6 and TRBJ1-1, with D possibly matching TRBD1 (5 bases). This CDR3 has 16 amino acids. Germline CDR1 reads SGHDT; CDR2 reads YYEEEE. The V end was cut by 5 bases, the J end by 2 bases, with 19 bases between. The chain's CDR3 is CASSSARATTNTEAFF. CDR3 DNA: TGTGCCAGCAGTTCGGCCAGGGCGACAACCAACACTGAAGCTTTCTTT.

This chain uses TRBV10-2 with TRBJ2-5, with 11 nucleotides matching TRBD2. CDR1 WSHSY and CDR2 SAAADI come from the germline V gene. Trimming took 5 bases from V and 2 from J; bases not matched to a gene: 4. The CDR3 consists of 15 residues. CDR3 DNA: TGCGCCAGCAGTTTTCCTAGCGGGGGGCAAGAGACCCAGTACTTC. It encodes CASSFPSGGQETQYF.

This rearrangement joins TRBV2 to TRBJ1-6; a possible D gene is TRBD1 (5 bases). Germline V lookup: CDR1 SNHLY, CDR2 FYNNEI. The CDR3 has 17 amino acids. Trimming left V 0 bases short and J 3 bases short, with 12 bases between. CDR3 bases: TGTGCCAGCAGTGAAGCCAACAGGCCGGTCTATAATTCACCCCTCCACTTT. It codes for CASSEANRPVYNSPLHF.

The CDR3 nucleotides read TGTGCCAGCAGCTTAGTTGGCAGGGGGCAAGAGACCCAGTACTTC. Translating it yields CASSLVGRGQETQYF. The chain carries TRBV11-3 and TRBJ2-5; 7 nucleotides match TRBD1. CDR1 is SGHNT and CDR2 is YENEEA in the germline V gene. CDR3 size: 15 residues. The V gene end was trimmed by 1 base and the J gene end by 2 bases; junction bases not matched to a gene: 4.

The V and J genes are TRBV19 and TRBJ1-5; TRBD1 might be the D (5 bases). Germline V gives CDR1 LNHDA, CDR2 SQIVND (reference sequence). The V gene lost 1 base and the J gene lost 7 bases, with 14 bases spanning the gap. This CDR3 is built from 15 residues. The CDR3 DNA is TGTGCCAGTAGTATAGTGAGGGGAGGAGGCCAGCCCCAGCATTTT. It yields the protein CASSIVRGGGQPQHF. The full variable domain, in which reference TRBV19 and TRBJ1-5 provide the parts outside the CDR3, is DGGITQSPKYLFRKEGQNVTLSCEQNLNHDAMYWYRQDPGQGLRLIYYSQIVNDFQKGDIAEGYSVSREKKESFPLTVTSAQKNPTAFYLCASSIVRGGGQPQHFGDGTRLSIL.

This chain joins TRBV21-1 and TRBJ2-7; the table assigns TRBD2, which was not confirmed against the DNA. TRBV21-1 is a known pseudogene. The CDR3 has 16 residues. This CDR3 reads CASSGCRVGGAGEQYF. The DNA of the CDR3 is TGTGCCAGCAGCGGATGTCGAGTTGGGGGGGCTGGCGAGCAGTACTTC.

This chain joins TRBV6-5 and TRBJ2-7, with D perhaps matching TRBD1 (6 bases). The CDR3 extends over 15 amino acids. Trimming took off 7 bases at V and 6 bases at J, with 22 bases between the two ends. Looked up from germline, CDR1 is MNHEY and CDR2 is SVGAGI. The CDR3 reads CASTWGPGIEGEQYF. The CDR3 nucleotides read TGTGCCAGCACCTGGGGGCCAGGGATAGAGGGCGAGCAGTACTTC.

This chain links TRBV5-1 with TRBJ2-3, with D unclear. The CDR3 runs to 16 residues. CDR1 is SGHRS, CDR2 YFSETQ, per germline. Trimming stripped 0 bases from V and 1 base from J, with 12 bases between. The CDR3 bases are TGCGCCAGCAGCTTGGTGGCCAGTAAACGCACAGATACGCAGTATTTT. The encoded protein is CASSLVASKRTDTQYF.

The count of this clone is one. This chain connects TRBV29-1 to TRBJ2-2; 7 bases map to TRBD2. V shed 5 bases, J shed 5 bases, and the junction held 2 bases outside the gene matches. Germline V gene lookup returns CDR1 SQVTM and CDR2 ANQGSEA. This CDR3 comprises 12 residues. The CDR3 nucleotides read TGCAGCGTTTTGGGGGGGACCGGGGAGCTGTTTTTT. Protein: CSVLGGTGELFF.

The chain is built from TRBV27 and TRBJ2-3; D is uncertain. V was pared by 5 bases and J by 2 bases, with 2 bases between. From germline, CDR1 is MNHEY and CDR2 SMNVEV (reference sequence). CDR3 length: 11 amino acids. CDR3 residues: CASSLTDTQYF. CDR3 sequence (DNA): TGTGCCAGCAGTCTCACAGATACGCAGTATTTT.

This rearrangement joins TRBV14 to TRBJ2-1; tentatively, D is TRBD2 (5 bases). This CDR3 has 13 residues. Germline-derived CDR1 and CDR2 are SGHDN and FVKESK. Trimming pared 2 bases from V and 6 bases from J, leaving 8 bases between. Written as DNA, the CDR3 is TGTGCCAGCAGCCAATGGGAGAGCAATGAGCAGTTCTTC. This gives the protein CASSQWESNEQFF.

This clone was counted between two and nine times. V gene TRBV11-2 combines with J gene TRBJ1-1, with D tentatively TRBD1 (5 bases). Trimming stripped 3 bases from V and 1 base from J, with 12 bases between. Germline CDR1 SGHAT, CDR2 FQNNGV. CDR3 length: 15 residues. The CDR3 DNA reads TGTGCCAGCAGCTTCCGGGACTTCAGGAACACTGAAGCTTTCTTT. It translates to CASSFRDFRNTEAFF.

This chain joins TRBV5-6 and TRBJ1-2; 8 bases are shared with TRBD1. The CDR3 consists of 16 residues. Germline lookup yields CDR1 SGHDT and CDR2 YYEEEE. Trimming removed 5 bases from V and 4 bases from J; junction bases left unmatched: 13. This CDR3 reads CASRRTGSIFGYGYTF. The CDR3 DNA reads as TGTGCCAGCAGACGGACAGGGTCAATTTTTGGCTATGGCTACACCTTC. The whole variable domain, remainder taken from reference TRBV5-6 and TRBJ1-2, is DAGVTQSPTHLIKTRGQQVTLRCSPKSGHDTVSWYQQALGQGPQFIFQYYEEEERQRGNFPDRFSGHQFPNYSSELNVNALLLGDSALYLCASRRTGSIFGYGYTFGSGTRLTVV.

This chain uses TRBV5-1 with TRBJ1-1, with 8 bases that match TRBD1. Germline CDR1 and CDR2: SGHRS and YFSETQ. CDR3 size: 13 residues. The V gene end was trimmed by 1 base and the J gene end by 5 bases; junction bases not matched to a gene: 1. CDR3 amino acids: CASSLTGGTEAFF. DNA of the CDR3: TGCGCCAGCAGCTTGACAGGGGGAACTGAAGCTTTCTTT.

This chain uses TRBV6-1 with TRBJ1-2; D is uncertain. Per germline, CDR1 MNHNS and CDR2 SASEGT. V lost 3 bases to trimming and J lost 6 bases, with 11 bases between them. The length of the CDR3 is 13 residues. CDR3 in DNA: TGTGCCAGCAGTGAGAACGGGGTCGATGGCTACACCTTC. This gives the protein CASSENGVDGYTF.

This clone was counted only a few times. This chain uses TRBV5-8 with TRBJ1-5, with no clear D. The CDR3 spans 18 residues. V gave up 4 bases and J gave up 3 bases, with 23 bases separating them. The germline V gene encodes CDR1 SGHTS and CDR2 YDEGEE. The CDR3 nucleotides read TGTGCCAGCAGCATCGGACCCCGAGGGCGTTATAACAATCAGCCCCAGCATTTT. It translates to CASSIGPRGRYNNQPQHF.

In DNA form, the CDR3 reads TGTGCCAGCAGAGGCGGGTATAATTCACCCCTCCACTTT. This sequence encodes CASRGGYNSPLHF. This sequence joins TRBV6-6 and TRBJ1-6; D call uncertain. CDR3 length equals 13 residues. Germline values: CDR1 MNHNY, CDR2 SVGAGI (reference sequence). The V end was cut by 6 bases, the J end by 4 bases, with 7 bases between.

The chain recombines TRBV2 with TRBJ2-1; weak D call: TRBD1 (5 bases). Germline assignment: CDR1 SNHLY and CDR2 FYNNEI. Trimming took off 4 bases at V and 0 bases at J, with 10 bases between the two ends. The CDR3 totals 15 residues. CDR3 region: CASSVQGSSYNEQFF. The CDR3 region has the DNA TGTGCCAGCAGTGTCCAGGGAAGCTCCTACAATGAGCAGTTCTTC.

The chain joins TRBV3-1 (or the pseudogene TRBV3-2) to TRBJ2-1, with TRBD2 matching 10 bases. V dropped 1 base and J dropped 2; count of bases not matched to a gene: 8. CDR1 LGHDT and CDR2 YNNKEL come from the germline V gene (reference sequence). The CDR3 consists of 18 residues. DNA for the CDR3: TGTGCCAGCAGCCAAGGAGTTAGCGGGGGGATCCCCTACAATGAGCAGTTCTTC. This codes for CASSQGVSGGIPYNEQFF.

The rearrangement uses TRBV6-5 and TRBJ1-4, with 9 bases aligning to TRBD1. V shed 6 bases, J shed 8 bases, and the junction held 10 bases outside the gene matches. Germline V gives CDR1 MNHEY, CDR2 SVGAGI. The CDR3 runs 15 residues. The chain's CDR3 is CASRAGQGTKEKLFF. The CDR3 bases are TGTGCCAGCAGGGCGGGACAGGGTACGAAGGAAAAACTGTTTTTT.

This chain uses TRBV29-1 with TRBJ1-2; no reliable D call. Trimming pared 3 bases from V and 4 bases from J, leaving 12 bases between. In germline, CDR1 is SQVTM, CDR2 ANQGSEA. The CDR3 length is 13 residues. CDR3 nucleotide sequence: TGCAGCGTTGATGGAGGGAAGGGCTATGGCTACACCTTC. Amino acids: CSVDGGKGYGYTF.

CDR3 coding DNA: TGCGCCAGCAGCTTGACCCAAGGACAGTACTATGGCTACACCTTC. Translation: CASSLTQGQYYGYTF. V usage is TRBV5-1 and J usage is TRBJ1-2; possibly TRBD1 for D (6 bases). The V end was cut by 1 base, the J end by 3 bases, with 13 bases between. The CDR3 covers 15 residues. Germline-derived CDR1 and CDR2 are SGHRS and YFSETQ.

V is TRBV15 and J is TRBJ2-3, with D possibly TRBD1 on 6 matching bases. The germline V and J ends were trimmed by 3 bases and 0 bases, with 16 bases remaining between them. The CDR3 runs 17 residues. CDR1 is LNHNV, CDR2 YYDKDF, per germline (reference sequence). CDR3 sequence reads: CATSSSRQGPSTDTQYF. CDR3 bases: TGTGCCACCAGCAGCTCGCGGCAGGGGCCCAGCACAGATACGCAGTATTTT.

This chain links TRBV5-1 with TRBJ1-4, with D perhaps TRBD1 (5 bases). Germline-derived CDR1 and CDR2 are SGHRS and YFSETQ. V was pared by 4 bases and J by 14 bases, with 18 bases between. The CDR3 has 13 residues. CDR3 amino acids: CASSPQGSRLLFF. In DNA, the CDR3 is TGCGCCAGCAGCCCCCAGGGTAGCCGACTTCTGTTTTTT.